A selection of T cell receptor beta chains follows, all from one sample in a study. One entry per CDR3 protein, called by TCRdb with MiXCR from the 5' RACE reads. The sample consists of roughly 58,000 distinct CDR3 sequences, roughly 20% of them appearing once. The sample comprised tumor-infiltrating Tregs sorted from the breast tumor. These receptors were taken from a female donor with breast cancer. Both conserved end residues are part of each CDR3. Each record gives: clone size, V gene, J gene, D gene, CDR3 DNA, CDR3 protein. A D gene is named only where the DNA matches it firmly. Some rows mark clone size as missing; the rest say once, few, many or name a class of expanded clone.

>.|TRBV24-1|TRBJ2-3|TRBD2
TGTGCCACCAGTGACACTAGCGGGATGCGCACAGATACGCAGTATTTT
CATSDTSGMRTDTQYF
>.|TRBV20-1|TRBJ2-3|.
TGCAGGGCCAGAGGCGGGAGCACAGATACGCAGTATTTT
CRARGGSTDTQYF
>.|TRBV7-3|TRBJ1-1|.
TGTGCCAGCAGCCCGGACGGGGGGTTGAACTCTGAAGCTTTCTTT
CASSPDGGLNSEAFF
>.|TRBV2|TRBJ2-5|.
TGTGCCAGCCGGGACGGGCAAGAGACCCAGTACTTC
CASRDGQETQYF
>many|TRBV9|TRBJ2-3|.
TGTGCCAGCAGCGTAGAACCGGAGGGAGATACGCAGTATTTT
CASSVEPEGDTQYF
>.|TRBV7-9|TRBJ1-2|.
TGTGCCAGCAGCGCGTCGGACGGGTATGGCTACACCTTC
CASSASDGYGYTF
>many|TRBV7-7|TRBJ2-1|.
TGTGCTAGCAGCTTAGTGTCTGGGGTCTCAGGATACAATGAGCAGTTCTTC
CASSLVSGVSGYNEQFF
>many|TRBV2|TRBJ2-2|TRBD1
TGTGCCAGCAATGGACAGGGGTACACCGGGGAGCTGTTTTTT
CASNGQGYTGELFF
>.|TRBV24-1|TRBJ2-5|.
TGTGCCACCAGTGATTTCGGGATCCAAGAGACCCAGTACTTC
CATSDFGIQETQYF
>.|TRBV20-1|TRBJ2-1|TRBD2
TGCAGTGCTAGAGATCGAGGTAGCGGGAGGGCCTACAATGAGCAGTTCTTC
CSARDRGSGRAYNEQFF
>.|TRBV12-3/TRBV12-4|TRBJ1-2|.
TGTGCCAGCAGCGCCGGAGGTTATGGCTACACCTTC
CASSAGGYGYTF
>.|TRBV4-3|TRBJ2-5|TRBD2
TGCGCCAGCAGCCAAGGGACTAGCGGGGGGCCACGCTTATTTCAAGAGACCCAGTACTTC
CASSQGTSGGPRLFQETQYF
>few|TRBV7-2|TRBJ2-1|.
TGTGCCAGCAGCACCCGACTAGGTCAAGATGAGCAGTTCTTC
CASSTRLGQDEQFF
>.|TRBV18|TRBJ2-6|.
TGTGCCAGCTCACCACCGGGCGGCAGCTCTGGGGCCAACGTCCTGACTTTC
CASSPPGGSSGANVLTF
>many|TRBV6-1|TRBJ2-7|TRBD2
TGTGCCAGCAGGGCGACTAGCGCCTACGAGCAGTACTTC
CASRATSAYEQYF
>many|TRBV29-1|TRBJ2-1|.
TGCAGCGGGCAGGAGATTACTAATGAGCAGTTCTTC
CSGQEITNEQFF
>few|TRBV20-1|TRBJ1-3|.
TGCAGTGCTAGATTAACAGTTGGAAGCACCATATATTTT
CSARLTVGSTIYF
>many|TRBV20-1|TRBJ2-1|.
TGCAGTGCTAGACCAGCCCGGGGCCATAGCTCCTACAATGAGCAGTTCTTC
CSARPARGHSSYNEQFF
>once|TRBV12-3/TRBV12-4|TRBJ1-5|.
TGTGCCAGCGGTGTAGACAGAGCAGATCAGCCCCAGCATTTT
CASGVDRADQPQHF
>.|TRBV5-5|TRBJ1-1|TRBD1
TGTGCCAGCAGCCTCCGACGACAGGGGACGGGGACTGAAGCTTTCTTT
CASSLRRQGTGTEAFF
>many|TRBV6-6|TRBJ2-2|TRBD1
TGTGCCAGCAGTTCCAGGGGGCTGGGCACCGGGGAGCTGTTTTTT
CASSSRGLGTGELFF
>many|TRBV7-9|TRBJ2-7|TRBD1
TGTGCCAGCAGGGTAACAGGGGGCGCGAGCCACGAGCAGTACTTC
CASRVTGGASHEQYF
>.|TRBV29-1|TRBJ2-5|TRBD2
TGCAGCGGGGGACTAGCGGGAGTGGGGCAAGAGACCCAGTACTTC
CSGGLAGVGQETQYF
>.|TRBV4-1|TRBJ1-2|TRBD1
TGCGCCAGCAGCCAAGATCTTATGGGGACAGGGGCATACTATGGCTACGCCTTC
CASSQDLMGTGAYYGYAF
>few|TRBV5-1|TRBJ2-1|.
TGCGCCAGCAGCTTAGGGCTGGTGGGGTGGGATGAGCAGTTCTTC
CASSLGLVGWDEQFF
>few|TRBV29-1|TRBJ2-7|.
TGCAGCGTTGATGGGACGGGATACGAGCAGTACTTC
CSVDGTGYEQYF
>.|TRBV7-7|TRBJ2-2|.
TGTGCTAGCAGCTTAGCCGTCAGATCGAACACCGGGGAGCTGTTTTTT
CASSLAVRSNTGELFF
>.|TRBV3-1|TRBJ1-6|.
TGTGCCAGCAGCGCCCGGGACGGAAATTCACCCCTCCACTTT
CASSARDGNSPLHF
>many|TRBV6-2/TRBV6-3|TRBJ1-6|.
TGTGCCAGCAGCCGCCGGGCCGAAAATTCACCCCTCCACTTT
CASSRRAENSPLHF
>.|TRBV6-1|TRBJ2-1|.
TGTGCCAGCAGGGAGGACAGCGACAATGAGCAGTTCTTC
CASREDSDNEQFF
>many|TRBV5-1|TRBJ2-1|.
TGCGCCAGCAGCTCGTCCTACTCGGGGGAGCAGTTCTTC
CASSSSYSGEQFF
>.|TRBV30|TRBJ2-3|TRBD2
TGTGCCTGGAGGTCGACTAGCGGGAGGTCAGATACGCAGTATTTT
CAWRSTSGRSDTQYF
>.|TRBV7-7|TRBJ2-1|.
TGTGCTAGCAGCCCAGGACCCCCTTCGAACAATGAGCAGTTCTTC
CASSPGPPSNNEQFF
>.|TRBV5-1|TRBJ2-1|TRBD2
TGCGCCAGCAGCCTTTCTAGCGGGAGTGGGAATGAGCAGTGCTTC
CASSLSSGSGNEQCF
>few|TRBV2|TRBJ2-1|TRBD2
TGTGCCAGCAGTGCCAAAGGACTAGCGGCATACAATGAGCAGTTCTTC
CASSAKGLAAYNEQFF
>.|TRBV12-3/TRBV12-4|TRBJ2-5|.
TGTGCCAGCAGTTTAGCTCGGGGAAGGGAGACCCAGTACTTC
CASSLARGRETQYF
>.|TRBV12-3/TRBV12-4|TRBJ2-2|TRBD1
TGTGCCAGCAGCTTAGGGACAGTTAGCACCGGGGAGCTGTTTTTT
CASSLGTVSTGELFF
>many|TRBV5-1|TRBJ1-2|.
TGCGCCAGCCTGGGAGGGATGTATGGCTACACCTTC
CASLGGMYGYTF
>few|TRBV7-8|TRBJ1-4|.
TGTGCCAGCAGCTTATTGGACTACGATGAAAAACTGTTTTTT
CASSLLDYDEKLFF
>few|TRBV7-2|TRBJ2-3|.
TGTGCCAGCAGCTTAGGGGCGTTTTATAGCACAGATACGCAGTATTTT
CASSLGAFYSTDTQYF
>.|TRBV29-1|TRBJ1-5|.
TGCAGCGTTAGCAGGGGCGACAATCAGCCCCAGCATTTT
CSVSRGDNQPQHF
>few|TRBV20-1|TRBJ1-2|.
TGCAGTGCGGGCCAGGGTAGTGGCTACACCTTC
CSAGQGSGYTF
>.|TRBV29-1|TRBJ2-7|TRBD2
TGCAGCGTTTCAACCGGGACTAGCAGCGAGCAGTACTTC
CSVSTGTSSEQYF
>few|TRBV4-1|TRBJ2-1|.
TGCGCCAGCAGCCGCCGGGACTGGCTGTCAGAGGATGAGCAGTTCTTC
CASSRRDWLSEDEQFF
>few|TRBV2|TRBJ1-2|TRBD1
TGTGCCAGCAGTGAACGGACAGGGGCGGGGGATGGCTACACCTTC
CASSERTGAGDGYTF
>few|TRBV12-3/TRBV12-4|TRBJ1-5|.
TGTGCCAGCAGTAGGGCTGCGCGCCAGCCCCAGCATTTT
CASSRAARQPQHF
>many|TRBV5-1|TRBJ2-3|TRBD2
TGCGCCAGCAACGTGTACAGCGGGGGGGCAGATACGCAGTATTTT
CASNVYSGGADTQYF
>few|TRBV30|TRBJ2-2|.
TGTGCCTGGAGATATGGTGGGGAGCTGTTTTTT
CAWRYGGELFF